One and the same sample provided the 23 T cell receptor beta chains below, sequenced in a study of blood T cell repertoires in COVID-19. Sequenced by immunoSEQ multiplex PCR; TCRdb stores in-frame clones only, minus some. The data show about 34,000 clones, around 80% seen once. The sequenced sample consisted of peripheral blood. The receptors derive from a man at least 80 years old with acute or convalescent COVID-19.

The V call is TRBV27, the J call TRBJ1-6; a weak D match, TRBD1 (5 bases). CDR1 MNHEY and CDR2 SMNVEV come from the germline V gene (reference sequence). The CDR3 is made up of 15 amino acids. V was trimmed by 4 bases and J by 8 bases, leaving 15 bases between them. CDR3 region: CASSSPLQADSPLHF. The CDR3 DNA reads TGTGCCAGCAGTTCTCCCTTACAGGCTGATTCACCCCTCCACTTT.

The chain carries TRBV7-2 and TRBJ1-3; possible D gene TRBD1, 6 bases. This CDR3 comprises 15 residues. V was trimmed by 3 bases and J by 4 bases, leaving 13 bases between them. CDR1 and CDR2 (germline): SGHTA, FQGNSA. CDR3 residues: CASSFDGGRGNTIYF. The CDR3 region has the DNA TGTGCCAGCAGCTTCGACGGGGGGCGCGGAAACACCATATATTTT.

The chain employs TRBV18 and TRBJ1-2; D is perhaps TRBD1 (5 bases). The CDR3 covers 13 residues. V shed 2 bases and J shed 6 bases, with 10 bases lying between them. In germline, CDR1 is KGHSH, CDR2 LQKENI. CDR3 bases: TGTGCCAGCTCACCAAGACAGAAAGATGGCTACACCTTC. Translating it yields CASSPRQKDGYTF.

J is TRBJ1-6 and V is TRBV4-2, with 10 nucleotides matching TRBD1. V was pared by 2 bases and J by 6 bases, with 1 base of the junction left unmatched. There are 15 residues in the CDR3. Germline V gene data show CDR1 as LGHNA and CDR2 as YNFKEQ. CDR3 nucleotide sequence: TGTGCCAGCAGCCAACGGACAGGGGGTAATTCACCCCTCCACTTT. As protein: CASSQRTGGNSPLHF.

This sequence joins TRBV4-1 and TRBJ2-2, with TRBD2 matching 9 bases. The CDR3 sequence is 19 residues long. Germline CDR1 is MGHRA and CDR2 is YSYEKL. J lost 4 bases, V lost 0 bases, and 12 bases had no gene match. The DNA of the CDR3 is TGCGCCAGCAGCCAAGAGGCCCCCCGACTAGCGGAGGGCACCGGGGAGCTGTTTTTT. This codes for CASSQEAPRLAEGTGELFF.

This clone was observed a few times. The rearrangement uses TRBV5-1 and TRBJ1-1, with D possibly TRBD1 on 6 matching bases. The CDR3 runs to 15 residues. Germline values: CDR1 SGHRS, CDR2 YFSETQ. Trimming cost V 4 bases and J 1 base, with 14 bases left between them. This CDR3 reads CASSRRTEGNTEAFF. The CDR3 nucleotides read TGCGCCAGCAGCCGAAGGACAGAGGGGAACACTGAAGCTTTCTTT. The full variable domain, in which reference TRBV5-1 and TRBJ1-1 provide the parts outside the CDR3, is KAGVTQTPRYLIKTRGQQVTLSCSPISGHRSVSWYQQTPGQGLQFLFEYFSETQRNKGNFPGRFSGRQFSNSRSEMNVSTLELGDSALYLCASSRRTEGNTEAFFGQGTRLTVV.

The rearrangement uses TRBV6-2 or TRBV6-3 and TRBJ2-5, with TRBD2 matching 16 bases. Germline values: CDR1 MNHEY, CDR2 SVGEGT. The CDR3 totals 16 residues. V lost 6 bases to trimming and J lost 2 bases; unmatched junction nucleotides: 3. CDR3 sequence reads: CASSEGLAGGQETQYF. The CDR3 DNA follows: TGTGCCAGCAGCGAGGGACTAGCGGGGGGGCAAGAGACCCAGTACTTC.

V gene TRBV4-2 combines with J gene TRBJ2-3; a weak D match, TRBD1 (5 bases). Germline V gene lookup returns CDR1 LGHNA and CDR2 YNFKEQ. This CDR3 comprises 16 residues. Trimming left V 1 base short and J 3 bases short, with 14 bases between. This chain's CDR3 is CASSQGAGMGTDTQYF. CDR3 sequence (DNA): TGTGCCAGCAGCCAAGGCGCAGGGATGGGGACAGATACGCAGTATTTT.

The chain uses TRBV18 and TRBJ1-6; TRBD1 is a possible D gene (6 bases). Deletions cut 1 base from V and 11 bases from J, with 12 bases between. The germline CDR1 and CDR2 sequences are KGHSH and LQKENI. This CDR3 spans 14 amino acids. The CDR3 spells CASSPQDRGTPLHF. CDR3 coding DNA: TGTGCCAGCTCACCACAGGACAGAGGGACACCCCTCCACTTT.

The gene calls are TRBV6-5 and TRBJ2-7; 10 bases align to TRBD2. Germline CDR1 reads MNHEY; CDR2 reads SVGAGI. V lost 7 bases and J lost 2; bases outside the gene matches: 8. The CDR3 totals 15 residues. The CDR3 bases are TGTGCCAGCAACAGCAGGACTAGCGGTACCTACGAGCAGTACTTC. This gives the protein CASNSRTSGTYEQYF.

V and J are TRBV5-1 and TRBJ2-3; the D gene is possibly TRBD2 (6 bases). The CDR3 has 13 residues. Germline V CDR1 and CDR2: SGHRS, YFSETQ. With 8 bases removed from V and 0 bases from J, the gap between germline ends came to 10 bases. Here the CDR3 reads CASSGTSTDTQYF. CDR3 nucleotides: TGCGCCAGTTCAGGGACTAGCACAGATACGCAGTATTTT.

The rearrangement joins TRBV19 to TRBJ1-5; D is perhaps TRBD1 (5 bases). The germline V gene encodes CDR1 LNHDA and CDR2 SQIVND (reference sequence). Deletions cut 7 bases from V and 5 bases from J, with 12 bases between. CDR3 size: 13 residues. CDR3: CASNQGIDQPQHF. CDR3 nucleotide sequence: TGTGCCAGTAATCAGGGAATCGATCAGCCCCAGCATTTT.

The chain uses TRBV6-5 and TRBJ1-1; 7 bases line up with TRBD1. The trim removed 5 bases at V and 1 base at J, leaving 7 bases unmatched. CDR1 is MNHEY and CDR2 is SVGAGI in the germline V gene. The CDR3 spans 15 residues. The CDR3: CASSTRQGTNTEAFF. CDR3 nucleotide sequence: TGTGCCAGCAGTACCCGACAGGGAACGAACACTGAAGCTTTCTTT.

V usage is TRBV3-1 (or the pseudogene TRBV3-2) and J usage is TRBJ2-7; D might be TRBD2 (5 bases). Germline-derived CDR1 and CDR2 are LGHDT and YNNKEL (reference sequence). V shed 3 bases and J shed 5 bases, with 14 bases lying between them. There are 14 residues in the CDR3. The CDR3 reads CASSHKRGLNEQYF. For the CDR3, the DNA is TGTGCCAGCAGCCACAAAAGAGGGCTTAACGAGCAGTACTTC.

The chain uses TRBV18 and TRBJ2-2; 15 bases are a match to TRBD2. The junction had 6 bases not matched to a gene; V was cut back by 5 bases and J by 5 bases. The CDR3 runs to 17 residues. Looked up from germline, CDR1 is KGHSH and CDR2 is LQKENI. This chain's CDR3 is CASSEPGLAGGTGELFF. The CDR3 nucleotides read TGTGCCAGCTCAGAGCCGGGACTAGCGGGAGGAACCGGGGAGCTGTTTTTT.

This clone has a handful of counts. The CDR3 is CASSQVGGRGRLSTDTQYF. The DNA of the CDR3 is TGCGCCAGCAGCCAAGTGGGGGGTCGAGGGCGGCTAAGCACAGATACGCAGTATTTT. The chain recombines TRBV4-1 with TRBJ2-3, with D possibly TRBD2 on 6 matching bases. The V and J ends lost 1 base and 0 bases respectively, with 20 bases between them. The CDR3 runs to 19 residues. Germline V gene lookup returns CDR1 MGHRA and CDR2 YSYEKL.

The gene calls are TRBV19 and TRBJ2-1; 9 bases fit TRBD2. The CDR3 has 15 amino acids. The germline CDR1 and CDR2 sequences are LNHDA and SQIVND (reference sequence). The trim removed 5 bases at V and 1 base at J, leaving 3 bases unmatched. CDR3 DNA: TGTGCCAGTAGTGCGAGCGGGGGGTCCTACAATGAGCAGTTCTTC. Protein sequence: CASSASGGSYNEQFF.

The CDR3 DNA sequence: TGTGCCAGTAGGCCAGATACCGCAGATACGCAGTATTTT. Translation: CASRPDTADTQYF. The chain has TRBV19 and TRBJ2-3; D unclear. The germline V gene has CDR1 LNHDA and CDR2 SQIVND (reference sequence). CDR3 length: 13 amino acids. V dropped 6 bases and J dropped 4 bases, with 11 bases sitting between them.

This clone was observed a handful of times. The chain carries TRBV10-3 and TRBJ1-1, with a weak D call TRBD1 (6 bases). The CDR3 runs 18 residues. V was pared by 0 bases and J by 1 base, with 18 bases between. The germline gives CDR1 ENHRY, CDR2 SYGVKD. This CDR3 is CAISESLGQGPSNTEAFF. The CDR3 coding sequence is TGTGCCATCAGTGAGTCTCTGGGGCAGGGGCCTTCGAACACTGAAGCTTTCTTT.

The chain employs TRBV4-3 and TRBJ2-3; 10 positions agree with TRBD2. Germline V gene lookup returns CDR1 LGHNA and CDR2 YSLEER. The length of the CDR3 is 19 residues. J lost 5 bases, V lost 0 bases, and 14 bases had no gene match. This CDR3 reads CASSQEAEASGSVGDTQYF. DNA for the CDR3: TGCGCCAGCAGCCAAGAGGCCGAGGCTAGCGGGAGTGTTGGAGATACGCAGTATTTT.

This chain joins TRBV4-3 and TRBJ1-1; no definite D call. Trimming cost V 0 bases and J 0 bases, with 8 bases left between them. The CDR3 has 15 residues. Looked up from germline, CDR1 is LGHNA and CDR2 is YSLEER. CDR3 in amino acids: CASSQEIVMNTEAFF. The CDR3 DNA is TGCGCCAGCAGCCAAGAGATAGTGATGAACACTGAAGCTTTCTTT.

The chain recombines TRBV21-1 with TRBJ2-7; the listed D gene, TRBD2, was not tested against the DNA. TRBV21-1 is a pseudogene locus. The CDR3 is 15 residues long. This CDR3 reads CASIISGSNLYEQYF. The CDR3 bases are TGTGCCAGCATAATTAGCGGGAGTAACCTCTACGAGCAGTACTTC.

Here the CDR3 reads CASSSGGTGGSMEAFF. In DNA form, the CDR3 reads TGTGCCAGCAGCTCCGGCGGGACAGGGGGCAGCATGGAAGCTTTCTTT. The rearrangement uses TRBV7-3 and TRBJ1-1; 12 nucleotides match TRBD1. V was pared by 4 bases and J by 8 bases, with 11 bases of the junction left unmatched. Germline V gene data show CDR1 as SGHTA and CDR2 as FQGTGA. The CDR3 totals 16 residues.